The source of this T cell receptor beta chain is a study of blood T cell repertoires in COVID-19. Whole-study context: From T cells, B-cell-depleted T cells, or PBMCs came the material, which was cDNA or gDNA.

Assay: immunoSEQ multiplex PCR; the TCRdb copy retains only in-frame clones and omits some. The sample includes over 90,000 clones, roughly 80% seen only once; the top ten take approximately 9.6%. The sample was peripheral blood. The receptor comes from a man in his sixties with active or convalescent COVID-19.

In DNA, the CDR3 is TGTGCCAGTAGTGGGCTAGCGGGGGGAGAAGAGACCCAGTACTTC. Amino acids: CASSGLAGGEETQYF. The chain links TRBV19 to TRBJ2-5; the match to TRBD2 covers 11 bases. Germline trimming cut 5 bases from V and 3 bases from J; bases unmatched to any gene: 5. Germline CDR1 and CDR2: LNHDA and SQIVND (reference sequence). The CDR3 is 15 residues long.